Listed here are 23 T cell receptor beta chains from one sample, sequenced in a study of T cells in Graves' hyperthyroidism and ophthalmopathy. RNA transcripts provided the source from which TCR beta CDR3 regions were amplified. During a first-round RT-PCR of the TCR CDR3, the HTBI primer set was used. TCRdb reprocessed the multiplex PCR reads via MiXCR and lists one record per CDR3 protein. Of 200,000 to 300,000 distinct CDR3 sequences listed, roughly 15% were seen once; the top ten hold around 26%. The sequencing input was blood. The receptors shown here come from a woman younger than 35 with Graves' ophthalmopathy.

As concerns this clonotype: A read error is possible here, since a much larger clone lies one base away. This sequence joins TRBV19 and TRBJ1-1; a weak D match, TRBD1 (5 bases). This CDR3 is built from 13 residues. V was cut by 3 bases and J by 5 bases, with 10 bases left in between. CDR1 and CDR2 (germline): LNHDA, SQIVND (reference sequence). CDR3 DNA sequence: TGTGCCAGTAGTATCGCAGGGTGGACTGAAGCTTTCTTT. This translates into CASSIAGWTEAFF.

This clonotype was recorded many times. V gene TRBV12-3 or TRBV12-4 combines with J gene TRBJ2-7, with 10 bases matching TRBD2. With V trimmed by 2 bases and J by 7 bases, 14 bases remained unmatched. The CDR3 is made up of 17 amino acids. CDR3 in amino acids: CASSLRLPSGGPGEQYF. In DNA, the CDR3 is TGTGCCAGCAGTTTAAGGCTCCCTAGCGGGGGTCCCGGGGAGCAGTACTTC.

This clonotype has more than one count but fewer than ten. The chain carries TRBV28 and TRBJ1-4; D is uncertain. Trimming stripped 1 base from V and 8 bases from J, with 14 bases between. The CDR3 is 15 amino acids. Looked up from germline, CDR1 is MDHEN and CDR2 is SYDVKM. The CDR3 nucleotides are TGTGCCAGCAGTTTATCCATCGGACCACTCGAAAAACTGTTTTTT. Its translation is CASSLSIGPLEKLFF.

This clonotype came up many times. The J gene is TRBJ2-5, the V gene TRBV7-3; 10 nucleotides line up with TRBD2. Germline CDR1 and CDR2: SGHTA and FQGTGA. V shed 4 bases, J shed 1 base, and the junction held 3 bases outside the gene matches. The CDR3 covers 15 residues. This chain's CDR3 is CASSSAGGFQETQYF. CDR3 DNA sequence: TGTGCCAGCAGCTCAGCGGGGGGGTTCCAAGAGACCCAGTACTTC.

This clonotype has a count of ten or more. The chain has TRBV28 and TRBJ2-3; TRBD2 agrees at 11 bases. CDR3 length equals 18 residues. The germline gives CDR1 MDHEN, CDR2 SYDVKM. The V segment lost 2 bases and the J segment 0 bases; nucleotides outside the gene matches: 7. The CDR3 loop is CASSLPGLAVSSTDTQYF. CDR3 DNA: TGTGCCAGCAGTTTACCGGGACTAGCGGTCTCTAGCACAGATACGCAGTATTTT.

This clonotype has just one count. The chain uses TRBV12-3 or TRBV12-4 and TRBJ1-6, with 7 bases that match TRBD1. This CDR3 region has 16 residues. The junction had 18 bases not matched to a gene; V was cut back by 5 bases and J by 14 bases. The CDR3 nucleotides read TGTGCCAGCAGTCCCAGAACGACAGGGTCCGCGTCAGCCCTCCACTTT. Its protein is CASSPRTTGSASALHF.

At least ten counts were recorded for this clonotype. The chain links TRBV20-1 to TRBJ2-7, with 9 bases matching TRBD1. Germline CDR1 DFQATT, CDR2 SNEGSKA (reference sequence). Trimming took 6 bases from V and 4 from J; bases not matched to a gene: 7. This CDR3 contains 13 residues. This chain's CDR3 is CSARDREKYEQYF. In nucleotides, the CDR3 is TGCAGTGCCCGGGACAGGGAGAAGTACGAGCAGTACTTC.

Comments on this clonotype: The germline gene is not matched at one end of the junction; a read error may be the cause. J is TRBJ2-3 and V is TRBV12-5, with 9 bases lining up with TRBD1. The CDR3 is 15 amino acids. Germline CDR1 and CDR2: LGHNT and FRNRAP. CDR3 residues: CDSGLVWTGVDTQYF. CDR3 bases: TGTGATAGTGGTTTGGTCTGGACAGGGGTAGATACGCAGTATTTT.

This clonotype was detected ten times or more. The chain is built from TRBV12-3 or TRBV12-4 and TRBJ2-2; D might be TRBD1 (6 bases). Deletions cut 5 bases from V and 1 base from J, with 8 bases between. The CDR3 contains 14 residues. CDR3 bases: TGTGCCAGCAGTCCACAGGGGAACACCGGGGAGCTGTTTTTT. Translation: CASSPQGNTGELFF.

The table lists this clonotype with many counts. J is TRBJ1-3 and V is TRBV12-3 or TRBV12-4; no clear D gene. This CDR3 spans 15 amino acids. The V and J ends lost 3 bases and 0 bases respectively, with 9 bases between them. CDR3 DNA: TGTGCCAGCAGTTTGGGCGGTCACTCTGGAAACACCATATATTTT. As protein: CASSLGGHSGNTIYF.

Many counts were recorded for this clonotype. This sequence joins TRBV7-8 and TRBJ2-5; no clear D. Trimming removed 6 bases from V and 2 bases from J, with 13 bases in between. There are 14 residues in the CDR3. Germline lookup yields CDR1 SGHVS and CDR2 FQNEAQ. As DNA, the CDR3 is TGTGCCAGCAGTCCCTCGTATGGGCAAGAGACCCAGTACTTC. It encodes CASSPSYGQETQYF.

The chain uses TRBV30 and TRBJ1-1, with a possible D match to TRBD1 (6 bases). CDR3 length equals 12 residues. Germline V lookup: CDR1 GTSNPN, CDR2 SVGIG (reference sequence). V was trimmed by 4 bases and J by 1 base, leaving 7 bases between them. CDR3 region: CAWTQGNTEAFF. CDR3 DNA: TGTGCCTGGACACAGGGGAACACTGAAGCTTTCTTT.

The chain couples TRBV28 to TRBJ2-1; 10 nucleotides agree with TRBD2. The CDR3 has 16 residues. Germline values: CDR1 MDHEN, CDR2 SYDVKM. Trimming at V came to 5 bases and at J to 7 bases, leaving 11 bases not matched to a gene. The CDR3 loop reads CASSRRSGGIGNEQFF. CDR3 nucleotide sequence: TGTGCCAGCAGTCGTCGTAGCGGGGGGATTGGGAATGAGCAGTTCTTC.

This clonotype was observed many times. The chain has TRBV28 and TRBJ1-5, with 10 bases lining up with TRBD1. The CDR3 loop spans 16 amino acids. The ends lost 2 bases at V and 6 bases at J; junction bases unmatched: 7. Germline V gene data show CDR1 as MDHEN and CDR2 as SYDVKM. CDR3 residues: CASSLGTGVLAQPQHF. In nucleotides, the CDR3 is TGTGCCAGCAGTTTAGGGACAGGGGTCTTAGCTCAGCCCCAGCATTTT.

This clonotype appeared many times. The rearrangement joins TRBV6-2 or TRBV6-3 to TRBJ2-3; weak D call: TRBD2 (5 bases). This CDR3 comprises 12 residues. Trimming took 7 bases from V and 8 from J, leaving 13 bases between them. CDR1 MNHEY and CDR2 SVGEGT come from the germline V gene. In nucleotides, the CDR3 is TGTGCCAGCACCACGGGGATTGGTACGCAGTATTTT. It encodes CASTTGIGTQYF.

This clonotype was counted ten times or more. V and J are TRBV18 and TRBJ1-1, with no clear D. CDR1 and CDR2 from the germline V gene are KGHSH and LQKENI. The V gene lost 3 bases and the J gene lost 2 bases, with 13 bases spanning the gap. The CDR3 spans 15 residues. The CDR3 spells CASSPLGQLNTEAFF. DNA of the CDR3: TGTGCCAGCTCACCCCTAGGGCAGCTAAACACTGAAGCTTTCTTT.

This clonotype was seen ten or more times. V usage is TRBV6-5 and J usage is TRBJ2-7, with no clear D. The CDR3 extends over 14 amino acids. Between the trimmed V and J ends, which lost 1 base and 3 bases, there was a span of 10 bases. The germline V gene has CDR1 MNHEY and CDR2 SVGAGI. CDR3 bases: TGTGCCAGCAGTTACTTAAGGTCGTTCTACGAGCAGTACTTC. Protein product: CASSYLRSFYEQYF.

This clonotype was seen repeatedly, ten times or more. The CDR3: CASSPGLTSGRAADTQYF. CDR3 bases: TGTGCCAGCAGCCCCGGCCTGACTAGCGGGAGGGCCGCAGATACGCAGTATTTT. The rearrangement links TRBV7-9 to TRBJ2-3; 14 bases line up with TRBD2. Germline-derived CDR1 and CDR2 are SEHNR and FQNEAQ (reference sequence). The CDR3 sequence is 18 residues long. The trim removed 5 bases at V and 4 bases at J, leaving 11 bases unmatched.

The chain combines TRBV6-5 with TRBJ2-1; TRBD1 agrees at 7 bases. After removal of 0 bases from V and 3 bases from J, the junction contained 5 bases not matched to a gene. Germline V gene sequence: CDR1 MNHEY, CDR2 SVGAGI. The CDR3 contains 16 residues. The CDR3 spells CASSYSLGQIYNEQFF. The DNA of the CDR3 is TGTGCCAGCAGTTACTCCTTGGGACAGATCTACAATGAGCAGTTCTTC.

Ten or more counts support this clonotype. V is TRBV7-8 and J is TRBJ1-1; possibly TRBD1 for D (5 bases). The V end was cut by 1 base, the J end by 5 bases, with 11 bases between. This CDR3 has 14 amino acids. CDR1 and CDR2 (germline): SGHVS, FQNEAQ. The CDR3 loop reads CASSLGQTITEAFF. CDR3 nucleotide sequence: TGTGCCAGCAGCTTAGGACAGACGATAACTGAAGCTTTCTTT.

As concerns this clonotype: Since a much larger clone is just one base distant, this may be a read error. The chain couples TRBV12-3 or TRBV12-4 to TRBJ2-7; D is ambiguous. Trimming pared 1 base from V and 3 bases from J, leaving 4 bases between. The length of the CDR3 is 12 residues. The CDR3 is CASSLVVYEQYF. The CDR3 DNA reads TGTGCCAGCAGTTTAGTGGTCTACGAGCAGTACTTC.

About this clonotype: A junction boundary mismatches the germline segment, possibly from a read error. The chain recombines TRBV5-1 with TRBJ1-2, with TRBD1 matching over 8 bases. The CDR3 sequence is 14 residues long. Germline V gives CDR1 SGHRS, CDR2 YFSETQ. The CDR3 DNA reads as TGCGCCAGCAGCTTGGGACAGGGGAGCTATGGCAACACCTTC. Amino acid sequence: CASSLGQGSYGNTF.

Many counts were recorded for this clonotype. V and J are TRBV30 and TRBJ1-4; D is unclear. The V end was cut by 4 bases, the J end by 4 bases, with 13 bases between. The CDR3 is made up of 14 amino acids. Germline assignment: CDR1 GTSNPN and CDR2 SVGIG (reference sequence). The CDR3 is CAWTTGYGNEKLFF. CDR3 sequence (DNA): TGTGCCTGGACCACGGGGTACGGTAATGAAAAACTGTTTTTT.